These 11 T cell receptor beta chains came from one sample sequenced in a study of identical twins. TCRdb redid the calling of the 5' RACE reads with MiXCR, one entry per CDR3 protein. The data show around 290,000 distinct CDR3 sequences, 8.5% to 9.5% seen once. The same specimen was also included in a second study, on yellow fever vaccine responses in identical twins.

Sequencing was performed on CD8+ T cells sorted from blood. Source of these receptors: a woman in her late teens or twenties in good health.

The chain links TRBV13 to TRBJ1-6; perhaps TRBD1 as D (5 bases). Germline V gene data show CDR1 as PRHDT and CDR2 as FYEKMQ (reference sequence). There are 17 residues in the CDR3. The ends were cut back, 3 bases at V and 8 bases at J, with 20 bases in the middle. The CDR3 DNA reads TGTGCCAGCAGCTTCTCCCCGGCAGGGCGGTTGGATTCACCCCTCCACTTT. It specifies CASSFSPAGRLDSPLHF.

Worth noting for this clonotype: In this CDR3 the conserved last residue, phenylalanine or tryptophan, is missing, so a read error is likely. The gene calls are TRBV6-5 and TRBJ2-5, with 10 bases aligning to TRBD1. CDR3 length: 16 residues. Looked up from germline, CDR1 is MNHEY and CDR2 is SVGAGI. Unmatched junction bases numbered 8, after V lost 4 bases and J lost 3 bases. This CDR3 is CASSSFADRGKETQYL. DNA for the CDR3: TGTGCCAGCAGTTCGTTTGCGGACAGGGGGAAAGAGACCCAGTACCTC.

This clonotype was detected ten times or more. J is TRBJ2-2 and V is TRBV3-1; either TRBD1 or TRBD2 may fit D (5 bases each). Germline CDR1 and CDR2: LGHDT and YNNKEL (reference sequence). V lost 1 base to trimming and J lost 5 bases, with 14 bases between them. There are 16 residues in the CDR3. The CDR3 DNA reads TGTGCCAGCAGCCAAGTTACCCTAGAGGGGACCGGGGAGCTGTTTTTT. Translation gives CASSQVTLEGTGELFF.

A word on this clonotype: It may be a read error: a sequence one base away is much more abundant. CDR3 in DNA: TGTGCCTCCAGTGATTTGCCGGGGGTTCGGTACAATGAGCAGTTCTTC. This translates into CASSDLPGVRYNEQFF. The V call is TRBV24-1, the J call TRBJ2-1, with a weak D call TRBD2 (6 bases). The CDR3 is 16 residues long. Germline values: CDR1 KGHDR, CDR2 SFDVKD.

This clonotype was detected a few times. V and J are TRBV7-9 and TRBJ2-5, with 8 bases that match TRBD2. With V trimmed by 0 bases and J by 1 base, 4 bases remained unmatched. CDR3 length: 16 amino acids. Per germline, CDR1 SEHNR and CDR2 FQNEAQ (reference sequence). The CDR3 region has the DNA TGTGCCAGCAGCTTAGCAGCGGGAGAGGGCCAAGAGACCCAGTACTTC. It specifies CASSLAAGEGQETQYF.

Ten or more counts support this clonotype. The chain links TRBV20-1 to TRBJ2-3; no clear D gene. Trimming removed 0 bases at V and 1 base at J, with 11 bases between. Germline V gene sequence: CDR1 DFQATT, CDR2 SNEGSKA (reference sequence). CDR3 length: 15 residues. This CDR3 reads CSAREVVVGTDTQYF. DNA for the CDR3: TGCAGTGCTAGAGAGGTAGTGGTGGGCACAGATACGCAGTATTTT.

For the CDR3, the DNA is TGCAGTGCAAGTGCCAGGAACACCGGGGAGCTGTTTTTT. Protein product: CSASARNTGELFF. V and J are TRBV20-1 and TRBJ2-2; no definite D call. The CDR3 covers 13 residues. Germline lookup yields CDR1 DFQATT and CDR2 SNEGSKA (reference sequence). The germline V and J ends were trimmed by 6 bases and 1 base, with 9 bases remaining between them.

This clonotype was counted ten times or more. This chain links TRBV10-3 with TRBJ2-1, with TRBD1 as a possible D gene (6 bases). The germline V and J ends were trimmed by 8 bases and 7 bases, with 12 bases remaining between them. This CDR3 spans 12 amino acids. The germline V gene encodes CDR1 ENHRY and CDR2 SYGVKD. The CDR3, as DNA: TGTGCCATCGATCAGGGGCGGAATGAGCAGTTCTTC. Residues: CAIDQGRNEQFF.

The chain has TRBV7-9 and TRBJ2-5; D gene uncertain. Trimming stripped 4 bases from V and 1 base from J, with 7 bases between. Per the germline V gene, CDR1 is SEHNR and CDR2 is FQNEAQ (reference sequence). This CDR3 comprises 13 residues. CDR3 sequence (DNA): TGTGCCAGCAGCTCGTATCTCCAAGAGACCCAGTACTTC. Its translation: CASSSYLQETQYF.

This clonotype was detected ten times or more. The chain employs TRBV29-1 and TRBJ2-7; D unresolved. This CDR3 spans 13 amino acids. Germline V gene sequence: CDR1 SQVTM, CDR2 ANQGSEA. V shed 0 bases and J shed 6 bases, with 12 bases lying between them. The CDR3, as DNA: TGCAGCGTTGAAGACCTCAATGGGCCCGAGCAGTACTTC. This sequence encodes CSVEDLNGPEQYF.

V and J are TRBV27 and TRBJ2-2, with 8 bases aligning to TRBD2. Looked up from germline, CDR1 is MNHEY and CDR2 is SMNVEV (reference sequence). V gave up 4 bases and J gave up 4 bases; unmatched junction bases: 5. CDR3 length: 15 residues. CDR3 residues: CASSSREGRTGELFF. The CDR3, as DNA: TGTGCCAGCAGTTCCCGGGAGGGCCGCACCGGGGAGCTGTTTTTT.